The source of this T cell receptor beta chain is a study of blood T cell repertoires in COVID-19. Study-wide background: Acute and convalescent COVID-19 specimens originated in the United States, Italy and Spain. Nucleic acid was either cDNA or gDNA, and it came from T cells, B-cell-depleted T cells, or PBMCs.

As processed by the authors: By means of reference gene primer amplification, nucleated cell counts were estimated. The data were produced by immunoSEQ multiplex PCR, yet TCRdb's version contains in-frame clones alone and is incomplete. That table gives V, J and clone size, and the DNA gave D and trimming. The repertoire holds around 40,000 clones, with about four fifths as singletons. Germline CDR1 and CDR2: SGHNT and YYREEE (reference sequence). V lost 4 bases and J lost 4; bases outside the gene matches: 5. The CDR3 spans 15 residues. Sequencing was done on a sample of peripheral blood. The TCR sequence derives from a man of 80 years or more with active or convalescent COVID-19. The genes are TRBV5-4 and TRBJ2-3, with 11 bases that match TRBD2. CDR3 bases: TGTGCCAGCAGCCCCGGGACTAGCGGTTCAGATACGCAGTATTTT. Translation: CASSPGTSGSDTQYF.